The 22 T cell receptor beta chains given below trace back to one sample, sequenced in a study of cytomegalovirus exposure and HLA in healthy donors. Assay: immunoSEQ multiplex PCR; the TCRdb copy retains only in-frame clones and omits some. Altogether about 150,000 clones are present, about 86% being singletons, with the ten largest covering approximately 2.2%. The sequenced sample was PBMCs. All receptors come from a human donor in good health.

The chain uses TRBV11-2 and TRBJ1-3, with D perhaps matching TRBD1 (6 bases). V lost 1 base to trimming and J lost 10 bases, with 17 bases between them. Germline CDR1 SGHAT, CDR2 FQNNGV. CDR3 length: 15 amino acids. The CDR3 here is CASSLVGRGLKTIYF. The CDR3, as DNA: TGTGCCAGCAGCTTAGTCGGCAGGGGATTAAAGACCATATATTTT.

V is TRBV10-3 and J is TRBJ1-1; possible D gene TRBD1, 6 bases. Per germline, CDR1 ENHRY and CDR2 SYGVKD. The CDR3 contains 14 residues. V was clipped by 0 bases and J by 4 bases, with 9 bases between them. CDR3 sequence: CAISESEGGTEAFF. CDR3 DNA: TGTGCCATCAGTGAGTCGGAAGGGGGCACTGAAGCTTTCTTT.

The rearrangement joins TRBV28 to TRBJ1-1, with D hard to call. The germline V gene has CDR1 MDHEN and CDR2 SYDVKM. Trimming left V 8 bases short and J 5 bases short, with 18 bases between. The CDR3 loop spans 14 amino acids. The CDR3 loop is CASRPRLTGTEAFF. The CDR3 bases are TGTGCCAGCCGCCCAAGACTTACGGGGACTGAAGCTTTCTTT.

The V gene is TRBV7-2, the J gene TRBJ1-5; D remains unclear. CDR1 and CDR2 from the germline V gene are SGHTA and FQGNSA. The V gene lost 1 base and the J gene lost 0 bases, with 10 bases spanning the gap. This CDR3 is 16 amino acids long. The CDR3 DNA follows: TGTGCCAGCAGCTTAGGCGGGCGGTCTAGCAATCAGCCCCAGCATTTT. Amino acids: CASSLGGRSSNQPQHF.

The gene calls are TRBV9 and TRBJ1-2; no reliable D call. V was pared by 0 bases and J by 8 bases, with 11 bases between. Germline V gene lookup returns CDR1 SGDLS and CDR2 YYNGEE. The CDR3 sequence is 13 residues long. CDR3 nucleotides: TGTGCCAGCAGCGTAGTGGTTGGTGGCGGCTACACCTTC. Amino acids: CASSVVVGGGYTF.

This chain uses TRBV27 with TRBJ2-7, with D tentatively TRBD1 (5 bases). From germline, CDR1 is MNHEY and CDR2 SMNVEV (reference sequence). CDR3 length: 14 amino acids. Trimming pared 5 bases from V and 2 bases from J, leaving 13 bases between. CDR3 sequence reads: CASSTRVPPYEQYF. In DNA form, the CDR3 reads TGTGCCAGCAGTACCAGGGTGCCCCCCTACGAGCAGTACTTC.

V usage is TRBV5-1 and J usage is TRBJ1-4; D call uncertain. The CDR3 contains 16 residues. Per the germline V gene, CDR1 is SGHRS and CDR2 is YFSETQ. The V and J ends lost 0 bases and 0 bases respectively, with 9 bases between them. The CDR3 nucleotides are TGCGCCAGCAGCTTGGCGGGGTCAACAACTAATGAAAAACTGTTTTTT. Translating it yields CASSLAGSTTNEKLFF.

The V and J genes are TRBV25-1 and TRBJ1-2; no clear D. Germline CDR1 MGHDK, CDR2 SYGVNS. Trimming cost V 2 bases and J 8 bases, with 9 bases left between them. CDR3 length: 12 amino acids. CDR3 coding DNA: TGTGCCAGCAGTGAAAGGGAGGGAGGCTACACCTTC. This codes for CASSEREGGYTF.

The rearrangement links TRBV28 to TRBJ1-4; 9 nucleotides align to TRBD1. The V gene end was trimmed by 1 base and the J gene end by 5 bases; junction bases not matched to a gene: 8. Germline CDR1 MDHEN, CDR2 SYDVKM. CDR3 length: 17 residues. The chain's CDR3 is CASSLYPLTGGNEKLFF. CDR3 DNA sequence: TGTGCCAGCAGTTTATACCCCCTGACAGGGGGAAATGAAAAACTGTTTTTT.

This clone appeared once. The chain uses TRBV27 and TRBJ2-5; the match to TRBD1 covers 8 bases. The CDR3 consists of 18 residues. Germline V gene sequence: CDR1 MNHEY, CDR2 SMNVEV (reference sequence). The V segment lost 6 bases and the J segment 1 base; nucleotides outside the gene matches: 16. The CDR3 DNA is TGTGCCAGCAGCCAGGGGGCTACTTCCACGCCAGGCCAAGAGACCCAGTACTTC. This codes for CASSQGATSTPGQETQYF.

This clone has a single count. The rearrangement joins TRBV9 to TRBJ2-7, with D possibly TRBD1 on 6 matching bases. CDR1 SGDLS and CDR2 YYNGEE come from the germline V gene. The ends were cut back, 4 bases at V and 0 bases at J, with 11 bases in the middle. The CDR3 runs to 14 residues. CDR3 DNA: TGTGCCAGCAGCCCCTCGGGACACTCCTACGAGCAGTACTTC. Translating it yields CASSPSGHSYEQYF.

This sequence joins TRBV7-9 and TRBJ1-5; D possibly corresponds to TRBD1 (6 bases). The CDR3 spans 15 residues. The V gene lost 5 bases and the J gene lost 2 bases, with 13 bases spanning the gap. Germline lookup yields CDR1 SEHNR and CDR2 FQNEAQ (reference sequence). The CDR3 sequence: CASSQDSRGNQPQHF. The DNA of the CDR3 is TGTGCCAGCAGCCAGGACAGCCGGGGCAATCAGCCCCAGCATTTT.

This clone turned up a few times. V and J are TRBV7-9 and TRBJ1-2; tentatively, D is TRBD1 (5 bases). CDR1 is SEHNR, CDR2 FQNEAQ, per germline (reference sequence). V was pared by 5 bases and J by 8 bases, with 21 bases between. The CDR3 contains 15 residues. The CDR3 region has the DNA TGTGCCAGCAGCACCTCAAATGTCAGGGTGCGGGGCTACACCTTC. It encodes CASSTSNVRVRGYTF.

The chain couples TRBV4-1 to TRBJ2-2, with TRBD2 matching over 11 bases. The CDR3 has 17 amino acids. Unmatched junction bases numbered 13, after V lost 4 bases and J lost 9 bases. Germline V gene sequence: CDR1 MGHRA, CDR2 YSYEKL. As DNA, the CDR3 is TGCGCCAGCAGCCCGAACAGACTAGCGGGGACCCCGCGGGAGCTGTTTTTT. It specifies CASSPNRLAGTPRELFF.

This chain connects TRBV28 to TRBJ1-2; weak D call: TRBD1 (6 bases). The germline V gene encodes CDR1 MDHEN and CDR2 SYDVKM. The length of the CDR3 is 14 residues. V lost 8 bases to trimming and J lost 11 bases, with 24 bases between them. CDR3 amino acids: CASGLGAVQFGYTF. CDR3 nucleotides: TGTGCCAGCGGATTGGGGGCAGTGCAGTTCGGGTACACCTTC.

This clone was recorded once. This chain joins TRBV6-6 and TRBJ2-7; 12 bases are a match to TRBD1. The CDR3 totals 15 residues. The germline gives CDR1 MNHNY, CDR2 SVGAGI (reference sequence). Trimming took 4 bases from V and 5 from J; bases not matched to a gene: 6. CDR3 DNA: TGTGCCAGCAGTTTGGCCGGGACAGGGGGCCACGAGCAGTACTTC. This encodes CASSLAGTGGHEQYF.

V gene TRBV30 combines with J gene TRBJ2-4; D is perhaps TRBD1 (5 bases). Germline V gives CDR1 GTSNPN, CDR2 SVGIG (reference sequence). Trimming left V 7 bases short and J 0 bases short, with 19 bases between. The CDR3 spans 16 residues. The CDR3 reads CAYSTETQLAKNIQYF. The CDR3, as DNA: TGTGCCTATTCGACAGAAACTCAACTAGCCAAAAACATTCAGTACTTC.

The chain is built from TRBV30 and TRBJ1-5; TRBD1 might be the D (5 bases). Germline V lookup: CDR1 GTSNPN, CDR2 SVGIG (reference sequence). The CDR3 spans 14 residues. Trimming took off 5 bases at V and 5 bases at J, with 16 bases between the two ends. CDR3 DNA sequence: TGTGCCTGGTTGGCAACAGGTTTCTATCAGCCCCAGCATTTT. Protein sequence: CAWLATGFYQPQHF.

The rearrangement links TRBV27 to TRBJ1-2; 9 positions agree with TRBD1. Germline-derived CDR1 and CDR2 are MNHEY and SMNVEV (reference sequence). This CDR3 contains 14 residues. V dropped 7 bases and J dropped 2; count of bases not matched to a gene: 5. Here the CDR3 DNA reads TGTGCCAGCAACCCGACAGGGGGAAACTATGGCTACACCTTC. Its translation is CASNPTGGNYGYTF.

The chain's CDR3 is CSVEDKGQGNLRDIYTF. The CDR3 DNA sequence: TGCAGCGTTGAAGATAAGGGACAGGGTAACCTCCGTGACATCTACACCTTC. This chain connects TRBV29-1 to TRBJ1-2, with 9 bases that match TRBD1. V was pared by 0 bases and J by 10 bases, with 18 bases of the junction left unmatched. This CDR3 has 17 residues. Germline V gene sequence: CDR1 SQVTM, CDR2 ANQGSEA.

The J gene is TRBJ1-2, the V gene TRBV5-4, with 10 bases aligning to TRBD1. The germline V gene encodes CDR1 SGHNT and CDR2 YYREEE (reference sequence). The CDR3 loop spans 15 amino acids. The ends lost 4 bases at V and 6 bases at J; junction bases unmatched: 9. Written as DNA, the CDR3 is TGTGCCAGCAGCCCCCAAGGGGGGACAGGGGATGGCTACACCTTC. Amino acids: CASSPQGGTGDGYTF.

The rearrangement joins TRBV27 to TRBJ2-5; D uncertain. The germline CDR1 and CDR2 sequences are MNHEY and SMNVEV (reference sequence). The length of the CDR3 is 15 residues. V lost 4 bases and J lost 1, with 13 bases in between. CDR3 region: CASSYRNALQETQYF. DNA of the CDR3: TGTGCCAGCAGTTACAGAAACGCACTCCAAGAGACCCAGTACTTC.